The rows below give T cell receptor beta chains drawn from one sample of a study of blood T cell repertoires in COVID-19. Assay used: immunoSEQ multiplex PCR; TCRdb lists only in-frame clones, some missing. The sample holds over 60,000 clones; 80% to 95% are singletons and the top ten take around 6%. The sequenced sample was peripheral blood. Receptor source: a human donor in a cohort sampled during active COVID-19. Both conserved end residues are part of each CDR3. The D gene is left open where the match is weak. Not every row has a clone size; where given, it reads once, few, many or a size class.

DNA	CDR3	V	J	size	D
TGTGCCAGCAGCCTTACTAGCGGAGGCTCCTACAATGAGCAGTTCTTC	CASSLTSGGSYNEQFF	TRBV5-4	TRBJ2-1	few	TRBD2
TGTGCCAGCAGCTGGATCGGGGGAACTGAGCAGTTCTTC	CASSWIGGTEQFF	TRBV5-4	TRBJ2-1	once	-
TGTGCCAGCAGCGTAGAGGGGGCCCCGTACAATGAGCAGTTCTTC	CASSVEGAPYNEQFF	TRBV9	TRBJ2-1	-	TRBD1
TGTGCCACCAGGACAGCCTCCGCCACCGGGGAGCTGTTTTTT	CATRTASATGELFF	TRBV19	TRBJ2-2	few	-
TGTGCCAGTAGTAATGGGAGAGCGAATCAGCCCCAGCATTTT	CASSNGRANQPQHF	TRBV19	TRBJ1-5	-	-
TGTGCCAGCAGCTTAGTACTAGCGGGGGGGCCCCCGCGGGAGACCCAGTACTTC	CASSLVLAGGPPRETQYF	TRBV7-8	TRBJ2-5	-	TRBD2
TGTGCCAGCAGTGAACGGGGGGCGCGAACTGGAAACACCATATATTTT	CASSERGARTGNTIYF	TRBV2	TRBJ1-3	-	-
TGTGCCAGCAGCCCGCGATCCGGGACAGGGGGAATTCAGCCCCAGCATTTT	CASSPRSGTGGIQPQHF	TRBV7-6	TRBJ1-5	-	TRBD1
TGTGCCAGCAGCCCCTTCGGTTGGGGGGGGAAAAACATTCAGTACTTC	CASSPFGWGGKNIQYF	TRBV9	TRBJ2-4	few	TRBD2
TGTGCCAGCAGCCGACAACCGCCCCCCACAGATACGCAGTATTTT	CASSRQPPPTDTQYF	TRBV7-3	TRBJ2-3	-	-
TGTGCCAGCAGTTACTCGACGGGTTCGACTGAAGCTTTCTTT	CASSYSTGSTEAFF	TRBV6-2/TRBV6-3	TRBJ1-1	-	-
TGTGCCACCAGTGAACAGGGCAGCGGAAACACCATATATTTT	CATSEQGSGNTIYF	TRBV24-1	TRBJ1-3	-	-
TGTGCCAGCAGCTTTGGGGCCATGAACACTGAAGCTTTCTTT	CASSFGAMNTEAFF	TRBV11-2	TRBJ1-1	-	-
TGTGCCATCAGTGGTGACAGGGTAGGGACTGAAGCTTTCTTT	CAISGDRVGTEAFF	TRBV10-3	TRBJ1-1	-	TRBD1
TGCGCCAGCAGCCCCTACCCGGTGGATGAAAAACTGTTTTTT	CASSPYPVDEKLFF	TRBV5-1	TRBJ1-4	-	-
TGTGCCAGCAGTGAGGACTATAGCAATCAGCCCCAGCATTTT	CASSEDYSNQPQHF	TRBV2	TRBJ1-5	-	-
TGTGCCAGCTCACCTCGGGACAAAAATAATTCACCCCTCCACTTT	CASSPRDKNNSPLHF	TRBV18	TRBJ1-6	-	-
TGTGCCAGCAGTTCCGGCAGGGGGCCGAACACTGAAGCTTTCTTT	CASSSGRGPNTEAFF	TRBV6-5	TRBJ1-1	-	TRBD1
TGTGCCAGCAGGGGACAGGCCAATCAGCCCCAGCATTTT	CASRGQANQPQHF	TRBV2	TRBJ1-5	-	TRBD1
TGCGCCAGCAGCTTTGGCCCTCCTCAGGGAAATGAGCAGTTCTTC	CASSFGPPQGNEQFF	TRBV5-1	TRBJ2-1	-	-
TGCAGTGCTAGTCTGACAAATAACTATGGCTACACCTTC	CSASLTNNYGYTF	TRBV20-1	TRBJ1-2	once	-
TGTGCCAGCAGCTTGGTGGGCGGGGACGAGCAGTACTTC	CASSLVGGDEQYF	TRBV5-6	TRBJ2-7	once	-
TGCAGCGTTGTCAAGGTAAAGGAGGGATTATCTCTCTTC	CSVVKVKEGLSLF	TRBV29-1	TRBJ1-2	-	-
TGTGCCAGCAGCCAAGATGGAGGGGGCTACACAGATACGCAGTATTTT	CASSQDGGGYTDTQYF	TRBV3-1/TRBV3-2	TRBJ2-3	-	-
TGCGCCAGCTCCTGGGCAGAGGGCGTGAGCTATGGCTACACCTTC	CASSWAEGVSYGYTF	TRBV4-1	TRBJ1-2	-	-
TGTGCCAGCAGCGAAGAGGCGGGACAGCTAAATTCAGGCTACACCTTC	CASSEEAGQLNSGYTF	TRBV5-4	TRBJ1-2	-	TRBD1
TGCGCCAGCAGCCTCTCCGGGACAAGGGTTGAAGCTTTCTTT	CASSLSGTRVEAFF	TRBV5-1	TRBJ1-1	-	-
TGTGCCAGCAAGGAATTGGGCTGGGATACGCAGTATTTT	CASKELGWDTQYF	TRBV11-2	TRBJ2-3	-	-